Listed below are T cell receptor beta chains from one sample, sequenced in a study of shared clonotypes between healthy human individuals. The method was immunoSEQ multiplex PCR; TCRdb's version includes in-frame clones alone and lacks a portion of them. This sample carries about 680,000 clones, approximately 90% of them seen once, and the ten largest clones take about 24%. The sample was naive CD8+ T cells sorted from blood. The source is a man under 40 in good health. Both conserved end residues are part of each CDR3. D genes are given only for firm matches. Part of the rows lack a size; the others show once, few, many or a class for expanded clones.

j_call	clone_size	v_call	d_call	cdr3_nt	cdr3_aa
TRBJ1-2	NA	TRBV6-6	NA	TGTGCCAGCAGTTACACGGGCTCGGGCTACACCTTC	CASSYTGSGYTF
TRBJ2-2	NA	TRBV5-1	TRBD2	TGCGCCAGCAGACCTCCTATAGCGGGAGCTATCCGGGAGCTGTTTTTT	CASRPPIAGAIRELFF
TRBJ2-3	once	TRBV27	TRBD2	TGTGCCAGCAGTTTATTCGGCGAGCGGGAGACGCCAGATACGCAGTATTTT	CASSLFGERETPDTQYF
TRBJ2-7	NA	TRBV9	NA	TGTGCCAGCAGCGTATACGCGGGCTCAACCTACGAGCAGTACTTC	CASSVYAGSTYEQYF
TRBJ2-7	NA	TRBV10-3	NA	TGTGCCATCAGTGATCTGGGGGCGCGCTACGAGCAGTACTTC	CAISDLGARYEQYF
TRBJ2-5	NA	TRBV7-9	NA	TGTGCCAGCAGCTTAGCAGGGCCAGAGACCCAGTACTTC	CASSLAGPETQYF
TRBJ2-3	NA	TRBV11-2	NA	TGTGCCAGCAGCCTTAGCGGAGGGGAAGTAGATACGCAGTATTTT	CASSLSGGEVDTQYF
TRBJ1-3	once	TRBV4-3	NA	TGCGCCAGCAGCCAAGACCCCGGCTCTGGAAACACCATATATTTT	CASSQDPGSGNTIYF
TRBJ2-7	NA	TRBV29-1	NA	TGCAGCGCTGGAGGGGGGGTAATGGCCTACGAGCAGTACTTC	CSAGGGVMAYEQYF
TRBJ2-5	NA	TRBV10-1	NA	TGCGCCAGCAGTGAGTCGGGAGACGGAGAAGGAGAGACCCAGTACTTC	CASSESGDGEGETQYF
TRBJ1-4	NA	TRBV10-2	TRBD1	TGCGCCAGCAGTGAGTCTTTTGGGACAGCAACTAATGAAAAACTGTTTTTT	CASSESFGTATNEKLFF
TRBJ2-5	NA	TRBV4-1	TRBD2	TGCGCCAGCAGCCAAGGAATCCTAGCGGGAGAGGTCCAAGAGACCCAGTACTTC	CASSQGILAGEVQETQYF
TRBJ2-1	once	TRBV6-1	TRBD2	TGTGCCAGCAGTGAAGCTCGGACTAGCGGTGACAATGAGCAGTTCTTC	CASSEARTSGDNEQFF
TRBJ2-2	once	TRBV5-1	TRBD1	TGCGCCAGCAGCTTAGGACAGGGGGTTACCGGGGAGCTGTTTTTT	CASSLGQGVTGELFF
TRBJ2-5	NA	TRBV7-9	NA	TGTGCCAGCAGCCCCGCGGGGAGGACAGGCCAAGAGACCCAGTACTTC	CASSPAGRTGQETQYF
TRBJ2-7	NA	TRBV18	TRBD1	TGTGCCAGCCACATTGACAGGGGTCGAGCGGCATACGAGCAGTACTTC	CASHIDRGRAAYEQYF
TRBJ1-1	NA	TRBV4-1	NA	TGCGCCAGCAGCCAGGGACCTACGTTTCGTTCGGACACTGAAGCTTTCTTT	CASSQGPTFRSDTEAFF
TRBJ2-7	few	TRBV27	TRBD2	TGTGCCAGCAGTTTATCTGCCGGGACTAGCCTACTCTACGAGCAGTACTTC	CASSLSAGTSLLYEQYF
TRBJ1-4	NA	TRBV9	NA	TGTGCCAGCAGCCCGGGGGACCTAAATGAAAAACTGTTTTTT	CASSPGDLNEKLFF
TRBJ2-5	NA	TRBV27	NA	TGTGCCAGCAGTATCGGACAGTCCCCCCAAGAGACCCAGTACTTC	CASSIGQSPQETQYF
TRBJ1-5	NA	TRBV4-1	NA	TGCGCCAGCAGCCAAGATGGGAAGGGAGGGAATCAGCCCCAGCATTTT	CASSQDGKGGNQPQHF
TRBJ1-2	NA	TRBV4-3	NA	TGCGCCAGCAGCCAAGTAGGGGACAACTATGGCTACACCTTC	CASSQVGDNYGYTF
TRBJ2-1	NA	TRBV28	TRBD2	TGTGCCAGCAGTTTACAGCGCGGGAGCTCCTACAATGAGCAGTTCTTC	CASSLQRGSSYNEQFF
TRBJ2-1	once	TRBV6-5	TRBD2	TGTGCCAGCAGTAGCGGGAGCCATGAGCAGTTCTTC	CASSSGSHEQFF
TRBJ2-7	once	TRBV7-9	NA	TGTGCCAGCGTCTCCTCTAACACGAGGGACCAGCAGTACTTC	CASVSSNTRDQQYF
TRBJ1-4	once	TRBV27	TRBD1	TGTGCCAGCAGTTTGGGGACAGGGTATGAAAAACTGTTTTTT	CASSLGTGYEKLFF
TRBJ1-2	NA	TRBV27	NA	TGTGCCAGCAGTTCCATAGGGGTGGCGGGATGGGACTATGGCTACACCTTC	CASSSIGVAGWDYGYTF
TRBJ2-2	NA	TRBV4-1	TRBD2	TGCGCCAGCAGCTGGACTAGTGGCACCGGGGAGCTGTTTTTT	CASSWTSGTGELFF
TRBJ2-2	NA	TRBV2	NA	TGTGCCAGTGGGTTGGGGGGCACCGGGGAGCTGTTTTTT	CASGLGGTGELFF
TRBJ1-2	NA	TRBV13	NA	TGTGCCAGCAGACCCTCTGGACCCGCTAACTATGGCTACACCTTC	CASRPSGPANYGYTF
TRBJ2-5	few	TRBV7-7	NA	TGTGCTAGCAGCCTAGTGATTGGGCCCCAAGAGACCCAGTACTTC	CASSLVIGPQETQYF
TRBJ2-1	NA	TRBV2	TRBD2	TGTGCCAGCAGTGGGAGACTAGCGGGAGAGTCCTACAATGAGCAGTTCTTC	CASSGRLAGESYNEQFF
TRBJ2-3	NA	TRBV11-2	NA	TGTGCCAGCAGCTTTATCCATTGGGATACGCAGTATTTT	CASSFIHWDTQYF
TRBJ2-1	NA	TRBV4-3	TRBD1	TGCGCCAGCAGCCAAGGCGGGACAGGGGTAGGCGAGCAGTTCTTC	CASSQGGTGVGEQFF
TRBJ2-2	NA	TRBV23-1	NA	TGCGCCAGCATGGCCGGGGAGCTGTTTTTT	CASMAGELFF
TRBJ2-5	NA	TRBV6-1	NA	TGTGCCAGCAGCGACTACCAAGAGACCCAGTACTTC	CASSDYQETQYF
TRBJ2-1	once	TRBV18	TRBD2	TGTGCCAGCTCACCACCGGCATGGAGAGCTAGCGGGACCCACAATGAGCAGTTCTTC	CASSPPAWRASGTHNEQFF
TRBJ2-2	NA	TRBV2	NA	TGTGCCAGCAGTGGGGATCGAAGGGGCGCGAACACCGGGGAGCTGTTTTTT	CASSGDRRGANTGELFF
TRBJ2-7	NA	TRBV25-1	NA	TGTGCCAGCAGTGCCCTGGACGGAACCTACGAGCAGTACTTC	CASSALDGTYEQYF
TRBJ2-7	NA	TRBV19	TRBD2	TGTGCCAGTAGTATCCCTAGCGGGAAGGCAAACTACGAGCAGTACTTC	CASSIPSGKANYEQYF
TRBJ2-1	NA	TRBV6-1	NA	TGTGCCAGCAGCTTAGCTAATGAGCAGTTCTTC	CASSLANEQFF
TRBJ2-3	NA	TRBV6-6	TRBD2	TGTGCCAGCAGTCTCCTTAGCGGGAGGGCCTCAGATACGCAGTATTTT	CASSLLSGRASDTQYF
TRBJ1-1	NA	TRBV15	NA	TGTGCCACCAGCAGAGAGGGGAACACTGAAGCTTTCTTT	CATSREGNTEAFF
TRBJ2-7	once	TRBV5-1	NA	TGCGCCAGCAGCTTAGGAATAAACTACGAGCAGTACTTC	CASSLGINYEQYF
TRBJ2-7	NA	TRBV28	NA	TGTGCCAGCAGTCCTCTGGACTTCGCCCACGAGCAGTACTTC	CASSPLDFAHEQYF
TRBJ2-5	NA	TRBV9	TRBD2	TGTGCCAGCAGCGTAGAGCTAGCGGGTACAACAGGGACCCAGTACTTC	CASSVELAGTTGTQYF
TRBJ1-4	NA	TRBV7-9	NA	TGTGCCAGCAGCCCCCCTCTGGGCGGTGAAAAACTGTTTTTT	CASSPPLGGEKLFF
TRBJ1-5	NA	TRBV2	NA	TGTGCCAGCAGTGACCCAGGAAACAATCAGCCCCAGCATTTT	CASSDPGNNQPQHF
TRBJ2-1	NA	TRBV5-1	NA	TGCGCCAGCAGCTTGGTCCCGGACTCCTACAATGAGCAGTTCTTC	CASSLVPDSYNEQFF
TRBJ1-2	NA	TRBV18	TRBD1	TGTGCCAGCTCACCGGGACAGGGCCACCTCTATGGCTACACCTTC	CASSPGQGHLYGYTF
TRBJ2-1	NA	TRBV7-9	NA	TGTGCCAGCAGCTTAGCGGGCAGCGCAGGGGCCTACAATGAGCAGTTCTTC	CASSLAGSAGAYNEQFF
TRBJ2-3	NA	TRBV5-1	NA	TGCGCCAGCATGGGGGAACCCGCAGATACGCAGTATTTT	CASMGEPADTQYF
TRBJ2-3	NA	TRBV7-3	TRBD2	TGTGCCAGCAGCTTACTAGCGGGAGGGCCGACAGATACGCAGTATTTT	CASSLLAGGPTDTQYF
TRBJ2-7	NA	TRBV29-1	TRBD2	TGCAGCGTTCGTGAAGCAGGCGGGAGGCAATTAGGGGAGCAGTACTTC	CSVREAGGRQLGEQYF
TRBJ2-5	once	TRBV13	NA	TGTGCCAGCAGCGTAACAGAGACCCAGTACTTC	CASSVTETQYF
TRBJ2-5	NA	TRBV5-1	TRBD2	TGCGCCAGCAGCTTGTCTAGCGGGAGAGAGACCCAGTACTTC	CASSLSSGRETQYF
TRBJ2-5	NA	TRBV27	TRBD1	TGTGCCAGCAGTCCAAGGACAGGGGCTGAAAAGACCCAGTACTTC	CASSPRTGAEKTQYF